A selection of T cell receptor beta chains follows, all from one sample in a study of patients and donors after allogeneic stem cell transplantation. TCRdb reprocessed the RT-PCR reads via MiXCR and lists one record per CDR3 protein. The sample carries hundreds of thousands of distinct CDR3 sequences, more than 15% recorded once. Sequencing input: blood, either unsorted or a sorted T cell fraction (not recorded which). The receptors come from a human donor who was either an allogeneic HSCT recipient or a stem cell or donor lymphocyte infusion donor (not recorded which). It is not recorded whose cells these are; they may come from a transplant donor. Each CDR3 is given with its conserved first and last residue. Fields, in order: V gene, J gene, clone size, D gene, CDR3 DNA, CDR3 protein. The D gene is left open where the match is weak. Clone size is given for some rows only: seen once, a few or many times, or a class if the clone is expanded.

TRBV5-1	TRBJ2-7	many	TRBD2	TGCGCCAGCAGCCAGACGGAGACAGCGGGGCGTTACGAGCAGTACTTC	CASSQTETAGRYEQYF
TRBV6-1	TRBJ2-7	NA	TRBD2	TGTGCCAGCAGGACCGGGACTAGTCTAGACGAGCAGTACTTC	CASRTGTSLDEQYF
TRBV11-2	TRBJ2-2	many	TRBD2	TGTGCCAGCAGCGAATGGACTAGCGGGGTGTACCGAAACACCGGGGAGCTGTTTTTT	CASSEWTSGVYRNTGELFF
TRBV12-3/TRBV12-4	TRBJ2-5	NA	NA	TGTGCCAGCAGTTTAGAAGGGACGGAAGAGACCCAGTACTTC	CASSLEGTEETQYF
TRBV6-9	TRBJ1-4	NA	NA	TGTGCCAGCTATAGGGACCGACCTAATGAAAAACTGTTTTTT	CASYRDRPNEKLFF
TRBV20-1	TRBJ1-1	NA	NA	TGCAGTGCTAGGTGGGGATACCCAGACACTGAAGCTTTCTTT	CSARWGYPDTEAFF
TRBV7-9	TRBJ2-5	NA	TRBD1	TGTGCCAGCAGCCCTAGGCCAGGGGGAGAGACCCAGTACTTC	CASSPRPGGETQYF
TRBV18	TRBJ2-5	many	TRBD2	TGTGCCAGCTTCGGGACTAGCGGTCGGGAGACCCAGTACTTC	CASFGTSGRETQYF
TRBV6-4	TRBJ2-3	few	NA	TGTGCCAGCAGTGACGGTTGGGGATACAAGACAGATACGCAGTATTTT	CASSDGWGYKTDTQYF
TRBV11-2	TRBJ2-3	NA	NA	TGTGCCAGCAGCCACTTAATGTACGGGGGCCACCGTGCAGATACGCAGTATTTT	CASSHLMYGGHRADTQYF
TRBV24-1	TRBJ2-5	NA	NA	TGTGCCACCAGTGATTGGCAAGAGACCCAGTACTTC	CATSDWQETQYF
TRBV29-1	TRBJ2-2	few	TRBD1	TGCAGCGTTGAGTGGACAGGGGGCGTAACCGGGGAGCTGTTTTTT	CSVEWTGGVTGELFF
TRBV6-1	TRBJ2-3	NA	NA	TGTGCCAGCAGTGTTTGGTCCCAGTATTTT	CASSVWSQYF
TRBV5-5	TRBJ2-7	NA	NA	TGTGCCAGCAGCTTGGATAGGGGTAACTACGAGCAGTACTTC	CASSLDRGNYEQYF
TRBV11-2	TRBJ1-2	NA	TRBD1	TGTGCCAGCAGCCGACCCCGACAGGGGTCGGACTATGGCTACACCTTC	CASSRPRQGSDYGYTF
TRBV6-5	TRBJ2-7	few	NA	TGTGCCAGCAGTTACACCAGCGGCGAGTACGAGCAGTACTTC	CASSYTSGEYEQYF
TRBV10-3	TRBJ2-1	NA	NA	TGTGCCATCCGGGACTCGCACGACAATGAGCAGTTCTTC	CAIRDSHDNEQFF
TRBV29-1	TRBJ2-2	NA	TRBD2	TGCAGCGTTGCCGGACTAGTCTCCACCGGGGAGCTGTTTTTT	CSVAGLVSTGELFF
TRBV12-3/TRBV12-4	TRBJ2-7	many	NA	TGTGCCAGCAGTTTATCGTCAACAGGGTACGAGCAGTACTTC	CASSLSSTGYEQYF
TRBV20-1	TRBJ2-5	many	NA	TGCAGTGCTACCTTTGGGGTGGGTGAGGAGACCCAGTACTTC	CSATFGVGEETQYF
TRBV5-1	TRBJ2-5	NA	TRBD1	TGCGCCAGCAGCTTGGAGGGACAGAAACAAGAGACCCAGTACTTC	CASSLEGQKQETQYF
TRBV2	TRBJ1-6	NA	NA	TGTGCCAGCGTTGTCCAGGAGAATTCACCCCTCCACTTT	CASVVQENSPLHF
TRBV4-1	TRBJ1-4	NA	NA	TGCGCCAGCAGCCAAGCTCTTTTACTAGACAAACTGTTTTTT	CASSQALLLDKLFF
TRBV30	TRBJ2-1	NA	TRBD2	TGTGCCTGGAGTCCCCCGGGACTAGGTTTTGAGCAGTTCTTC	CAWSPPGLGFEQFF
TRBV5-6	TRBJ2-2	few	TRBD1	TGTGCCAGCAGCCCCCCGAGGGGGACAGCCACCGGGGAGCTGTTTTTT	CASSPPRGTATGELFF
TRBV6-1	TRBJ2-7	few	TRBD1	TGTGCCAGCAGTCCTGGGGACAGGGGGAAGTACGAGCAGTACTTC	CASSPGDRGKYEQYF
TRBV20-1	TRBJ2-3	many	TRBD1	TGCAGTGCGCCGGACAGGGTGGGAGGCACAGATACGCAGTATTTT	CSAPDRVGGTDTQYF
TRBV3-1	TRBJ1-2	NA	TRBD1	TGTGCCAGCAGCACTCCGACAGGGGGCGCGTTATCAAGTAGCTACACCTTC	CASSTPTGGALSSSYTF
TRBV12-3/TRBV12-4	TRBJ1-4	NA	NA	TGTGCCAGCAGCGAACTACAGGGATTGGGTGAAAAACTGTTTTTT	CASSELQGLGEKLFF
TRBV7-2	TRBJ1-2	NA	TRBD1	TGTGCCAGCAGCCGGGACAGGGGGCGAAGTGGCTACACCTTC	CASSRDRGRSGYTF
TRBV7-6	TRBJ2-2	few	TRBD1	TGTGCCAGCAGCTTAGGACAGGGCACTAACACCGGGGAGCTGTTTTTT	CASSLGQGTNTGELFF
TRBV11-3	TRBJ1-1	NA	NA	TGTGCCAGCAGCTTCCCTCGACGGGGGTTGTACACTGAAGCTTTCTTT	CASSFPRRGLYTEAFF
TRBV6-1	TRBJ2-7	few	NA	TGTGCCAGCAGTCCCCGGGGCTATACCTACGAGCAGTACTTC	CASSPRGYTYEQYF
TRBV12-3/TRBV12-4	TRBJ2-7	NA	TRBD1	TGTGCCAGCAGTTTAAGCAGGGGGCTTACCAACGAGCAGTACTTC	CASSLSRGLTNEQYF
TRBV2	TRBJ1-5	NA	TRBD1	TGTGCCAGCAGTCAACAGACAGGGCCTGGAGAACCCCAGCATTTT	CASSQQTGPGEPQHF
TRBV12-3/TRBV12-4	TRBJ2-2	many	NA	TGTGCCAGCAGGGAACGGGGTGTGAACACCGGGGAGCTGTTTTTT	CASRERGVNTGELFF
TRBV7-8	TRBJ2-2	few	TRBD2	TGTGCCAGCAGCTTAGGACTAGCGGGGGGGATGGCCGGGGAGCTGTTTTTT	CASSLGLAGGMAGELFF
TRBV20-1	TRBJ2-3	once	NA	TGCAGTGCTAGCCCCCCGGGGTCCACAGATACGCAGTATTTT	CSASPPGSTDTQYF
TRBV12-3/TRBV12-4	TRBJ2-3	many	TRBD2	TGTGCCAGCAGATTCTCGGGGGGGGGCACAGATACGCAGTATTTT	CASRFSGGGTDTQYF
TRBV7-9	TRBJ2-7	few	NA	TGTGCCAGCAGCCACCGTGAGGGACCTCAGAAGCAGTACTTC	CASSHREGPQKQYF
TRBV11-3	TRBJ2-2	few	NA	TGTGCCAGCAGCCCCGGGGGGACATTTAACCCCGGGGAGCTGTTTTTT	CASSPGGTFNPGELFF
TRBV4-3	TRBJ1-4	NA	NA	TGCGCCAGCAGCCAAGATTGGAGCAGGCCGACTGAAAAACTGTTTTTT	CASSQDWSRPTEKLFF
TRBV12-3/TRBV12-4	TRBJ1-4	few	TRBD1	TGTGCCAGCAGTTTGACAGGGGTCGGTGAAAAACTGTTTTTT	CASSLTGVGEKLFF
TRBV4-3	TRBJ2-2	few	TRBD2	TGCGCCAGCAGCCAGGGTCTAGCGGGGGGGCGAACCGGGGAGCTGTTTTTT	CASSQGLAGGRTGELFF
TRBV12-3/TRBV12-4	TRBJ1-1	few	NA	TGTGCCAGCACTAACATGGGCAACACTGAAGCTTTCTTT	CASTNMGNTEAFF
TRBV7-9	TRBJ2-3	NA	NA	TGTGCCAGCAGCTTAGGCGGGACAGACACAGATACGCAGTATTTT	CASSLGGTDTDTQYF
TRBV5-1	TRBJ1-1	NA	TRBD1	TGCGCCAGCAGCAGCCGGGACAGGGATAGCATAACTATGGCCACTGAAGCTTTCTTT	CASSSRDRDSITMATEAFF
TRBV18	TRBJ2-7	NA	TRBD2	TGTGCCAGCTCACCTTGGACTAGCGGCGAGCAGTACTTC	CASSPWTSGEQYF
TRBV4-1	TRBJ2-1	NA	TRBD2	TGCGTCAGCAGCCCCGGGACTAGCAGGAATGAGCAGTTCTTC	CVSSPGTSRNEQFF
TRBV3-1	TRBJ2-7	few	TRBD2	TGTGCCAGCAGCCAAGAAGGGACTAGCGGCTCCTACGAGCAGTACTTC	CASSQEGTSGSYEQYF
TRBV12-3/TRBV12-4	TRBJ2-1	NA	TRBD2	TGTGCCAGCAGTATTATGGGGACTAGCGGGAATGAGCAGTTCTTC	CASSIMGTSGNEQFF